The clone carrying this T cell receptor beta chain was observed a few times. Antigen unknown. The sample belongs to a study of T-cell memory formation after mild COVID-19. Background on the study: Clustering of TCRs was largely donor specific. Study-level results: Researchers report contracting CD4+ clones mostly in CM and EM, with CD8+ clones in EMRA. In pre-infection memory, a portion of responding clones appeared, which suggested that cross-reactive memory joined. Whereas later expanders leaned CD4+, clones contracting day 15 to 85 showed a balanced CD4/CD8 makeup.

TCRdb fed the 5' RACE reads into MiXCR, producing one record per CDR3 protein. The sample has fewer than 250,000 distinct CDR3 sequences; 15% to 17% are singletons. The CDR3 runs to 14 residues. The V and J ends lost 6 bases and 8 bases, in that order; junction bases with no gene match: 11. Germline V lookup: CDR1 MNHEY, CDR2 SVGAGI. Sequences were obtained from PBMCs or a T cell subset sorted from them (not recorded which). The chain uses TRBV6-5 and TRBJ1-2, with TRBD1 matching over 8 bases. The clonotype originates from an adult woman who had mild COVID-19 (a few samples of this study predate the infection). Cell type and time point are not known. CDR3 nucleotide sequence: TGTGCCAGCAGAAAACCGGACAGGGCAGGGGGCTACACCTTC. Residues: CASRKPDRAGGYTF.